This TCR beta chain was profiled in a study of blood T cell repertoires in COVID-19. Overall study context: The samples span acute and convalescent COVID-19 from the United States, Italy and Spain.

Germline CDR1 is SGHDT and CDR2 is YYEEEE. The ends were cut back, 2 bases at V and 5 bases at J, with 5 bases in the middle. The CDR3 is 11 amino acids. The assay was immunoSEQ multiplex PCR, and TCRdb's table has in-frame clones only and misses some. This sample has 280,000 or so clones, with over 75% found just once. This clone has just one count. V is TRBV5-6 and J is TRBJ2-7; unclear D gene. Sequenced sample: peripheral blood. The sequence derives from a human donor in a cohort sampled during active COVID-19. CDR3 protein: CASSFINEQYF. CDR3 DNA sequence: TGTGCCAGCAGCTTCATCAACGAGCAGTACTTC.